A single sample gave rise to the 21 T cell receptor beta chains below, sequenced in a study of CD8 T cells in ankylosing spondylitis. Each CDR3 protein is one row after TCRdb ran MiXCR on the 5' RACE reads. This sample has roughly 100,000 distinct CDR3 sequences, with more than 20% found just once. The sequenced material came from synovial fluid, either unsorted or a sorted T cell fraction (not recorded which). The source of these receptors is a male donor with ankylosing spondylitis.

In this sample, this clonotype turned up a few times. The rearrangement joins TRBV18 to TRBJ1-4; D gene ambiguous. CDR1 and CDR2 (germline): KGHSH, LQKENI. V was clipped by 0 bases and J by 3 bases, with 17 bases between them. The CDR3 runs to 18 residues. The CDR3 DNA reads TGTGCCAGCTCACCACCGCTTCCGAGCCGGGCGGCTAATGAAAAACTGTTTTTT. Its translation: CASSPPLPSRAANEKLFF.

In DNA form, the CDR3 reads TGCAGTGCTTTCTCGGGAAGCGGGAGCTATGAGCAGTTCTTC. This gives the protein CSAFSGSGSYEQFF. The chain is built from TRBV20-1 and TRBJ2-1; 8 nucleotides line up with TRBD2. The J segment lost 8 bases and the V segment lost 5 bases, leaving 11 bases of the junction unmatched. Germline V gene lookup returns CDR1 DFQATT and CDR2 SNEGSKA (reference sequence). CDR3 length: 14 residues.

This clonotype was recorded at least ten times. The V call is TRBV7-9, the J call TRBJ1-1, with TRBD1 matching 8 bases. The junction had 7 bases not matched to a gene; V was cut back by 3 bases and J by 10 bases. CDR3 length: 13 amino acids. Germline values: CDR1 SEHNR, CDR2 FQNEAQ (reference sequence). The CDR3 loop is CASSFLATGGAFF. The CDR3 DNA reads as TGTGCCAGCAGCTTTCTCGCTACAGGGGGAGCTTTCTTT. Drawing the rest from reference TRBV7-9 and TRBJ1-1, the complete variable domain is DTGVSQNPRHKITKRGQNVTFRCDPISEHNRLYWYRQTLGQGPEFLTYFQNEAQLEKSRLLSDRFSAERPKGSFSTLEIQRTEQGDSAMYLCASSFLATGGAFFGQGTRLTVV.

V usage is TRBV4-1 and J usage is TRBJ2-2; TRBD2 might be the D (6 bases). Germline lookup yields CDR1 MGHRA and CDR2 YSYEKL. This CDR3 contains 15 residues. Trimming cost V 10 bases and J 8 bases, with 23 bases left between them. The CDR3 loop is CATRENYQSPGELFF. DNA of the CDR3: TGCGCCACCCGGGAGAACTACCAGAGTCCGGGGGAGCTGTTTTTT.

This clonotype was counted many times. V gene TRBV4-1 combines with J gene TRBJ2-5; D remains ambiguous. Between the trimmed V and J ends, which lost 1 base and 8 bases, there was a span of 20 bases. CDR3 size: 16 residues. Germline V gene lookup returns CDR1 MGHRA and CDR2 YSYEKL. The CDR3 region has the DNA TGCGCCAGCAGCCAAGCAATGCCCCGAGGAAGCAGAACCCAGTACTTC. Its protein is CASSQAMPRGSRTQYF.

This clonotype showed up just a few times. Sequence at one end of the junction differs from germline and may be a read error. The chain has TRBV7-2 and TRBJ2-3, with 9 bases matching TRBD2. From germline, CDR1 is SGHTA and CDR2 FQGNSA. The CDR3 covers 16 residues. CDR3 protein: CASSLYSGSYTDAQYF. The DNA for the CDR3 is TGTGCCAGCAGCTTATATAGCGGGAGCTATACAGATGCGCAGTATTTT.

This clonotype was found a few times. This chain uses TRBV7-9 with TRBJ2-1; no reliable D call. The CDR3 extends over 13 amino acids. Germline CDR1 SEHNR, CDR2 FQNEAQ (reference sequence). V lost 3 bases and J lost 7, with 10 bases in between. CDR3 sequence (DNA): TGTGCCAGCAGCTTTCAAGCCGCTAATGAGCAGTTCTTC. Translation: CASSFQAANEQFF.

This rearrangement joins TRBV27 to TRBJ1-3; D gene uncertain. CDR3 length equals 15 residues. The V end lost 2 bases, the J end lost 0 bases, and 8 bases lay between the germline ends. CDR1 and CDR2 from the germline V gene are MNHEY and SMNVEV (reference sequence). CDR3 DNA: TGTGCCAGCAGTTTAGACCCGAGCTCTGGAAACACCATATATTTT. Translation gives CASSLDPSSGNTIYF.

The chain combines TRBV6-6 with TRBJ1-5; maybe TRBD1 (6 bases). Looked up from germline, CDR1 is MNHNY and CDR2 is SVGAGI (reference sequence). Trimming removed 6 bases from V and 7 bases from J, with 13 bases in between. This CDR3 contains 13 residues. The CDR3 sequence is CASRSLRGQPQHF. The CDR3 DNA reads TGTGCCAGCAGATCCCTCAGGGGACAGCCCCAGCATTTT.

V is TRBV20-1 and J is TRBJ1-2; TRBD1 matches at 7 bases. The CDR3 extends over 11 amino acids. V dropped 5 bases and J dropped 7; count of bases not matched to a gene: 4. Germline V gene sequence: CDR1 DFQATT, CDR2 SNEGSKA (reference sequence). CDR3 nucleotide sequence: TGCAGTGCTGAGGGGGCGAGTGGCTACACCTTC. Protein product: CSAEGASGYTF.

The rearrangement joins TRBV12-5 to TRBJ2-3, with 10 bases lining up with TRBD1. Germline V gene sequence: CDR1 LGHNT, CDR2 FRNRAP. The CDR3 length is 15 residues. Unmatched junction bases numbered 5, after V lost 6 bases and J lost 2 bases. CDR3 in amino acids: CASGPGQGYTDTQYF. The CDR3 DNA follows: TGTGCTAGTGGACCGGGACAGGGGTACACAGATACGCAGTATTTT.

This clonotype was seen a few times. V is TRBV29-1 and J is TRBJ2-1; no reliable D call. This CDR3 comprises 14 residues. From germline, CDR1 is SQVTM and CDR2 ANQGSEA. V gave up 1 base and J gave up 4 bases, with 11 bases separating them. The CDR3 spells CSVEAPAKYNEQFF. The DNA for the CDR3 is TGCAGCGTTGAAGCCCCTGCAAAATACAATGAGCAGTTCTTC.

In DNA, the CDR3 is TGTGCCAGCAGTTCAGGACTCACCTCTGGAAACACCATATATTTT. Translating it yields CASSSGLTSGNTIYF. V and J are TRBV2 and TRBJ1-3; D is ambiguous. The germline V and J ends were trimmed by 5 bases and 0 bases, with 11 bases remaining between them. The CDR3 contains 15 residues. Germline CDR1 reads SNHLY; CDR2 reads FYNNEI.

This chain uses TRBV7-8 with TRBJ2-1; 10 positions match TRBD2. The length of the CDR3 is 16 residues. In germline, CDR1 is SGHVS, CDR2 FQNEAQ. The ends lost 2 bases at V and 10 bases at J; junction bases unmatched: 11. The CDR3: CASSLLVAGGGYEQFF. The CDR3 DNA follows: TGTGCCAGCAGCTTACTCGTAGCGGGAGGCGGTTACGAGCAGTTCTTC.

This clonotype was seen only a few times. The chain uses TRBV20-1 and TRBJ2-1; 11 nucleotides match TRBD2. Germline V gene sequence: CDR1 DFQATT, CDR2 SNEGSKA (reference sequence). V lost 7 bases and J lost 7; bases outside the gene matches: 6. CDR3 size: 13 residues. The CDR3 bases are TGCAGTGTCGGACTAGCGGGTGGGAATGAGCAGTTCTTC. Protein sequence: CSVGLAGGNEQFF.

This clonotype was seen a handful of times. The chain has TRBV5-6 and TRBJ2-3; D assignment may be TRBD1 or TRBD2 (5 bases each). Germline V gene sequence: CDR1 SGHDT, CDR2 YYEEEE. The CDR3 runs to 13 residues. With 3 bases removed from V and 9 bases from J, the gap between germline ends came to 14 bases. Here the CDR3 reads CASSSGPTTTQYF. The DNA for the CDR3 is TGTGCCAGCAGCTCGGGACCCACGACAACGCAGTATTTT.

This clonotype was seen a handful of times. This chain connects TRBV4-1 to TRBJ2-1, with D possibly being TRBD1 (5 bases). The CDR3 length is 16 residues. V shed 4 bases and J shed 12 bases, with 25 bases lying between them. Germline CDR1 reads MGHRA; CDR2 reads YSYEKL. The CDR3 region is CASSPEPGNINPRQFF. Written as DNA, the CDR3 is TGCGCCAGCAGCCCTGAACCAGGGAACATCAACCCTAGGCAGTTCTTC.

V gene TRBV7-9 combines with J gene TRBJ1-2; D ambiguous. This CDR3 is 16 amino acids long. Germline lookup yields CDR1 SEHNR and CDR2 FQNEAQ (reference sequence). V lost 1 base and J 4 bases, leaving 16 bases between the germline ends. The CDR3 DNA sequence: TGTGCCAGCAGCTTAGAGTTTGCCCAACGGACCTATGGCTACACCTTC. Protein product: CASSLEFAQRTYGYTF.

The chain joins TRBV29-1 to TRBJ1-1; D gene unclear. The CDR3 contains 11 residues. V gave up 6 bases and J gave up 3 bases, with 8 bases separating them. CDR1 and CDR2 from the germline V gene are SQVTM and ANQGSEA. DNA of the CDR3: TGCAGCGTCCTCAGGTACACTGAAGCTTTCTTT. It specifies CSVLRYTEAFF.

This clonotype was seen a handful of times. This chain joins TRBV7-2 and TRBJ2-3; TRBD1 matches at 7 bases. Germline V gene sequence: CDR1 SGHTA, CDR2 FQGNSA. The V gene end was trimmed by 3 bases and the J gene end by 6 bases; junction bases not matched to a gene: 6. The length of the CDR3 is 14 residues. CDR3 in DNA: TGTGCCAGCAGCTTTCAAACAGGGGTTGATACGCAGTATTTT. Translating gives CASSFQTGVDTQYF.

This sequence joins TRBV3-1 and TRBJ1-6; D ambiguous. The germline V gene encodes CDR1 LGHDT and CDR2 YNNKEL (reference sequence). V was cut by 1 base and J by 6 bases, with 7 bases left in between. This CDR3 is 14 amino acids long. The CDR3: CASSQVSTNSPLHF. CDR3 coding DNA: TGTGCCAGCAGCCAAGTTTCTACTAATTCACCCCTCCACTTT.